These T cell receptor beta chains were read from a single sample in a study of T cells after yellow fever vaccination. TCRdb recomputed calls from the 5' RACE reads with MiXCR, one row per CDR3 protein. The sample lists about 200,000 distinct CDR3 sequences; roughly 3% were seen once. Specimen: CD4+ T cells sorted from PBMCs, collected 10 days after the yellow fever booster vaccination. These receptors all come from a man between 18 and 29 years old who received the YFV17D yellow fever vaccine. CDR3s include the opening cysteine and the closing phenylalanine or tryptophan. A D gene is named only where the DNA matches it firmly. Only part of the rows carry a size: once, few, many, or a class if the clone is expanded.

d_gene	v_gene	j_gene	abundance	CDR3nt	CDR3aa
-	TRBV19	TRBJ1-5	few	TGTGCCAGTAGTATTTCCGGGTATCATCAGCCCCAGCATTTT	CASSISGYHQPQHF
-	TRBV5-1	TRBJ1-6	many	TGCGCCAGCAGCTTCGGGGGTGGCTCCTATAATTCACCCCTCCACTTT	CASSFGGGSYNSPLHF
TRBD1	TRBV30	TRBJ1-1	-	TGTGCCTGGAGTGGCGGACAGGGATTAACTGAAGCTTTCTTT	CAWSGGQGLTEAFF
-	TRBV6-5	TRBJ2-7	many	TGTGCCAGCAGCCAAGGTTCTCAGGGGTACGAGCAGTACTTC	CASSQGSQGYEQYF
TRBD1	TRBV6-5	TRBJ1-4	-	TGTGCCAGCAGCCCTCAGGGGGTCACTAATGAAAAACTGTTTTTT	CASSPQGVTNEKLFF
TRBD1	TRBV27	TRBJ1-6	-	TGTGCCAGCAGTGCCCGGGACAGGGATAATTCACCCCTCCACTTT	CASSARDRDNSPLHF
-	TRBV3-1	TRBJ2-7	few	TGTGCCAGCAGCCAAGGCCGGGGACCCTACGAGCAGTACTTC	CASSQGRGPYEQYF
-	TRBV19	TRBJ1-4	-	TGTGCCAGTAGAGAGCTCGGGACGTATGAAAAACTGTTTTTT	CASRELGTYEKLFF
TRBD2	TRBV27	TRBJ2-7	many	TGTGCCAGCAGTTTGTTTAGCGGGGGACCATCCTACGAGCAGTACTTC	CASSLFSGGPSYEQYF
-	TRBV5-4	TRBJ1-6	many	TGTGCCAGCAGCTTGGACTATAGCAATTCACCCCTCCACTTT	CASSLDYSNSPLHF
-	TRBV9	TRBJ1-1	many	TGTGCCAGCACCTCGAGCCCGAACACTGAAGCTTTCTTT	CASTSSPNTEAFF
TRBD2	TRBV5-1	TRBJ2-3	many	TGCGCCAGCAGCTTGGCGACTAGCAGGGCAGATACGCAGTATTTT	CASSLATSRADTQYF
-	TRBV9	TRBJ1-1	many	TGTGCCAGCAGCCCCATGACAGGGAACACTGAAGCTTTCTTT	CASSPMTGNTEAFF
-	TRBV6-6	TRBJ2-1	few	TGTGCCAGCAGTTACGAAAGCTCCTACAATGAGCAGTTCTTC	CASSYESSYNEQFF
-	TRBV28	TRBJ1-6	many	TGTGCCAGCTCGTATCTGAGGCCCAATTCACCCCTCCACTTT	CASSYLRPNSPLHF
-	TRBV20-1	TRBJ2-5	many	TGCAGTGCTACACCTACGGGGGCAAAAGAGACCCAGTACTTC	CSATPTGAKETQYF
TRBD1	TRBV7-2	TRBJ1-1	few	TGTGCCAGCACCTTAACAGGGGGACACACTGAAGCTTTCTTT	CASTLTGGHTEAFF
TRBD1	TRBV5-1	TRBJ2-1	many	TGCGCCAGCAGCTCGGGACAGGGTTACAATGAGCAGTTCTTC	CASSSGQGYNEQFF
TRBD1	TRBV5-5	TRBJ1-4	-	TGTGCCAGCAGCCGGGACAGGAGTAATGAAAAACTGTTTTTT	CASSRDRSNEKLFF
-	TRBV5-1	TRBJ2-1	few	TGCGCCAGCAGCTTGGGCGTACCCAATGAGCAGTTCTTC	CASSLGVPNEQFF
-	TRBV7-9	TRBJ2-3	many	TGTGCCAGCAGCTTAGCGGTTATAGCTAGCACAGATACGCAGTATTTT	CASSLAVIASTDTQYF